The source of this TCR beta chain is a study of blood T cell repertoires in COVID-19. This clone was seen a single time. Germline V gene lookup returns CDR1 GTSNPN and CDR2 SVGIG (reference sequence). V was shortened by 8 bases and J by 7 bases, with 27 bases between the two germline ends. There are 17 residues in the CDR3. Data came from immunoSEQ multiplex PCR; TCRdb stores just in-frame clones and leaves some out. The sample holds 30,000 to 45,000 clones, approximately 80% seen once. Sequenced material: peripheral blood. This TCR was sampled from a human donor in a cohort sampled during active COVID-19. The chain combines TRBV30 with TRBJ1-6; D is ambiguous. The CDR3 bases are TGTGCCGGCGGAGTACTTCAATCCACCCGAACGAATTCACCCCTCCACTTT. It translates to CAGGVLQSTRTNSPLHF.